This is a list of T cell receptor beta chains from one sample in a study of shared clonotypes between healthy human individuals. Data came from immunoSEQ multiplex PCR; TCRdb stores just in-frame clones and leaves some out. Here the sample spans a few hundred thousand clones, around 97% being singletons. The sample taken for sequencing was naive CD4+ T cells sorted from blood. These receptors were taken from a woman younger than 45 in good health. Both conserved end residues are part of each CDR3. Fields, in order: CDR3 length, J gene, clone size, D gene, V gene, CDR3 DNA, CDR3 protein. D genes are given only for firm matches. Size tells how often a clone was seen (once, few, many) or the class of an expanded clone, and some rows leave it out.

>15|TRBJ1-2|-|-|TRBV2
TGTGCCAGCAGTGAAGAAGGAGGGGCGAACTATGGCTACACCTTC
CASSEEGGANYGYTF
>12|TRBJ1-1|-|-|TRBV28
TGTGCCAGCAGCTCAGGGGTGACTGAAGCTTTCTTT
CASSSGVTEAFF
>16|TRBJ2-1|-|-|TRBV5-1
TGCGCCAGCAGATCCGGGACTCCCAGCTCCTACAATGAGCAGTTCTTC
CASRSGTPSSYNEQFF
>16|TRBJ2-2|once|TRBD2|TRBV4-1
TGCGCCAGCAGCCCCTCGGCTAGCGGGGCGACCGGGGAGCTGTTTTTT
CASSPSASGATGELFF
>14|TRBJ2-1|-|-|TRBV19
TGTGCCAGTAGTATTTTATTTGGAGGCAATGAGCAGTTCTTC
CASSILFGGNEQFF
>16|TRBJ1-4|-|-|TRBV15
TGTGCCACCAGCAGAGCTCGCATAGCAACTAATGAAAAACTGTTTTTT
CATSRARIATNEKLFF
>13|TRBJ1-5|-|-|TRBV7-9
TGTGCCAGCAGAGGGGAAATTAATCAGCCCCAGCATTTT
CASRGEINQPQHF
>15|TRBJ1-1|once|-|TRBV4-2
TGTGCCAGTAGCCTCCCCGGCGGGTTCGGCACTGAAGCTTTCTTT
CASSLPGGFGTEAFF
>15|TRBJ2-1|-|TRBD2|TRBV7-3
TGTGCCAGCAGCCCCCGACTAGCGGGAGGGAATGAGCAGTTCTTC
CASSPRLAGGNEQFF
>16|TRBJ2-4|-|TRBD2|TRBV19
TGTGCCAGTAGTTGGGGGACTAGCGCGAACAAAAACATTCAGTACTTC
CASSWGTSANKNIQYF
>10|TRBJ1-1|-|-|TRBV28
TGTGCCAGCTACAGGGAGAGGGCTTTCTTT
CASYRERAFF
>15|TRBJ2-3|-|TRBD2|TRBV4-2
TGTGCCAGCAGCCAAGCGGGAGGGGTGACAGATACGCAGTATTTT
CASSQAGGVTDTQYF
>15|TRBJ2-2|-|-|TRBV11-2
TGTGCCAGCAGCTTAGTGTCACAAAACACCGGGGAGCTGTTTTTT
CASSLVSQNTGELFF
>17|TRBJ2-1|-|-|TRBV5-1
TGCGCCAGCAGCTTGGTTTCCGGTTTTGCGGGCTACAATGAGCAGTTCTTC
CASSLVSGFAGYNEQFF
>19|TRBJ2-3|-|-|TRBV9
TGTGCCAGCAGCCCACATGGTTGGGCTGCAACCTCTAGCACAGATACGCAGTATTTT
CASSPHGWAATSSTDTQYF
>18|TRBJ1-5|-|-|TRBV19
TGTGCCAGTAGTATCAGAAGTTTTTCGGGCTCGGAGGGCCAGCCCCAGCATTTT
CASSIRSFSGSEGQPQHF
>15|TRBJ2-2|-|-|TRBV11-3
TGTGCCAGCAGCTTTGGCTCCTTGAACACCGGGGAGCTGTTTTTT
CASSFGSLNTGELFF
>14|TRBJ2-7|-|TRBD2|TRBV29-1
TGCAGCGTCGGGACTAGCGGGAAAGGGTACGAGCAGTACTTC
CSVGTSGKGYEQYF
>14|TRBJ1-1|-|-|TRBV5-1
TGCGCCAGCAGCTTGAGGGCGGCGAACACTGAAGCTTTCTTT
CASSLRAANTEAFF
>17|TRBJ2-3|-|TRBD2|TRBV5-1
TGCGCCAGCAGCTTGGGGGGACTAGCGGGAATATCAGATACGCAGTATTTT
CASSLGGLAGISDTQYF